The source of this TCR beta chain is a study of cytomegalovirus exposure and HLA in healthy donors. Study-wide results and caveats: HLA alleles showed associations with around 15,000 TCR beta sequences in a later analysis, at a 0.05 false discovery rate. Common viral pathogens seemed to be connected with several of the most significant clusters, according to a later analysis.

A note on this clone: What it recognizes is unknown.

Use of 60 Vbeta and 13 Jbeta primers characterized the PCR. Generated by immunoSEQ multiplex PCR, the TCRdb table keeps only in-frame clones and is missing some. Of fewer than 200,000 clones listed, roughly four fifths are singletons. The receptor comes from a man aged 40-49 years in good health and CMV-seronegative. The sequencing sample was made of PBMCs.

The CDR3 DNA follows: TGCGCCAGCAGTGAGGACTGGCGGGGCTCTGGGGCCAACGTCCTGACTTTC. Translated: CASSEDWRGSGANVLTF. The chain employs TRBV10-1 and TRBJ2-6; tentative D call: TRBD2 (6 bases). Germline assignment: CDR1 WNHNN and CDR2 SYGVQD (reference sequence). The CDR3 runs 17 residues. Between the trimmed V and J ends, which lost 2 bases and 0 bases, there was a span of 11 bases.